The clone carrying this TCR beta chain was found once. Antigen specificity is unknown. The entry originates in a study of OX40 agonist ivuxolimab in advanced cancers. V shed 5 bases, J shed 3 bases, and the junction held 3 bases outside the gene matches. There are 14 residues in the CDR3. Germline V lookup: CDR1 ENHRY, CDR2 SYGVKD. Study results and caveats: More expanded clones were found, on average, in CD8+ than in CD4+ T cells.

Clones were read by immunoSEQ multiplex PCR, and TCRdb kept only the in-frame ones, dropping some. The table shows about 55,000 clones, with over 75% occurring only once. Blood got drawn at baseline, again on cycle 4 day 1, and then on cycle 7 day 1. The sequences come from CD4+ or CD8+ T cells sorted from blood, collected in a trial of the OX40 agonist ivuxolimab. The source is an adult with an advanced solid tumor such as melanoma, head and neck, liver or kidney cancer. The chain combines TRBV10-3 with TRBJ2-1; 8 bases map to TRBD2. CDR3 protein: CAISSGGNYNEQFF. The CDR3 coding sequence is TGTGCCATCAGTAGCGGGGGAAACTACAATGAGCAGTTCTTC.